The following is a T cell receptor (beta chain) sequence with its context. This entry belongs to a study of blood T cell repertoires in COVID-19. At the level of the study: From the United States, Italy and Spain came samples of acute and convalescent COVID-19. From T cells, B-cell-depleted T cells, or PBMCs came the material, which was cDNA or gDNA.

The CDR3 is made up of 18 amino acids. The junction had 16 bases not matched to a gene; V was cut back by 5 bases and J by 2 bases. Germline V CDR1 and CDR2: MNHEY, SVGEGT. Sequencing was performed with immunoSEQ multiplex PCR; in TCRdb, only in-frame clones are kept and a portion is missing. The repertoire includes about 95,000 clones, around 90% of them detected once, and about 3.4% sits in the top ten. This chain joins TRBV6-2 or TRBV6-3 and TRBJ2-3, with 7 nucleotides matching TRBD2. The sequenced sample consisted of peripheral blood. The sequence was collected from a woman between 65 and 79 years old with acute or convalescent COVID-19. The CDR3 nucleotides are TGTGCCAGCAGTCTTCCCCTGAAGGGGCGGGAGCCCACAGATACGCAGTATTTT. The encoded protein is CASSLPLKGREPTDTQYF.